Below are 15 T cell receptor beta chains sequenced from a single sample in a study of blood T cell repertoires in COVID-19. Sequencing used immunoSEQ multiplex PCR; TCRdb keeps in-frame clones, though not all of them. Here the sample spans hundreds of thousands of clones, 70% to 75% being singletons. Specimen: peripheral blood. The receptors were gathered from a woman of 80 years or more with acute or convalescent COVID-19.

V and J are TRBV9 and TRBJ1-1, with a possible D match to TRBD1 (6 bases). The CDR3 has 15 amino acids. Trimming left V 0 bases short and J 5 bases short, with 14 bases between. The germline CDR1 and CDR2 sequences are SGDLS and YYNGEE. The CDR3 region is CASSVDPTGSTEAFF. In DNA, the CDR3 is TGTGCCAGCAGCGTAGATCCCACAGGGTCGACTGAAGCTTTCTTT.

J is TRBJ1-4 and V is TRBV28, with a tentative D call TRBD1 (5 bases). V lost 8 bases and J 7 bases, leaving 11 bases between the germline ends. Germline assignment: CDR1 MDHEN and CDR2 SYDVKM. There are 12 residues in the CDR3. The CDR3 region has the DNA TGTGCCAGCGACCAGGGAGGTGAAAAACTGTTTTTT. It yields the protein CASDQGGEKLFF.

This clone was counted between two and nine times. The V and J genes are TRBV27 and TRBJ2-7; 11 bases map to TRBD2. In germline, CDR1 is MNHEY, CDR2 SMNVEV (reference sequence). The CDR3 length is 14 residues. V lost 5 bases, J lost 2 bases, and 2 bases stayed unmatched. CDR3 in DNA: TGTGCCAGCAGTCGGACTAGCGGGCCCTACGAGCAGTACTTC. Translated, it gives CASSRTSGPYEQYF.

V is TRBV19 and J is TRBJ1-3; D remains unclear. The CDR3 runs to 16 residues. Germline CDR1 is LNHDA and CDR2 is SQIVND (reference sequence). The V end was cut by 3 bases, the J end by 0 bases, with 12 bases between. CDR3 in DNA: TGTGCCAGTAGTATTGGCCCCCCGTTCTCTGGAAACACCATATATTTT. This gives the protein CASSIGPPFSGNTIYF. The full variable domain, rest sourced from reference TRBV19 and TRBJ1-3, is DGGITQSPKYLFRKEGQNVTLSCEQNLNHDAMYWYRQDPGQGLRLIYYSQIVNDFQKGDIAEGYSVSREKKESFPLTVTSAQKNPTAFYLCASSIGPPFSGNTIYFGEGSWLTVV.

This chain uses TRBV27 with TRBJ1-6; 8 bases fit TRBD1. The V segment lost 5 bases and the J segment 7 bases; nucleotides outside the gene matches: 7. The V gene's germline CDR1 is MNHEY and CDR2 SMNVEV (reference sequence). This CDR3 comprises 15 residues. Here the CDR3 reads CASSRGQVENSPLHF. CDR3 nucleotides: TGTGCCAGCAGTCGGGGACAGGTGGAGAATTCACCCCTCCACTTT.

The chain recombines TRBV12-5 with TRBJ1-4; 7 bases map to TRBD1. Germline loops: CDR1 LGHNT, CDR2 FRNRAP. Trimming removed 6 bases from V and 4 bases from J; junction bases left unmatched: 5. The CDR3 spans 14 residues. In DNA form, the CDR3 reads TGTGCTAGTGGATCAGGGGGGCGTAATGAAAAACTGTTTTTT. Its translation: CASGSGGRNEKLFF.

This clone showed up just once. The chain's CDR3 is CASRQQGFQPQHF. The CDR3 DNA reads TGTGCCAGCAGGCAACAGGGTTTTCAGCCCCAGCATTTT. J is TRBJ1-5 and V is TRBV2, with D possibly being TRBD1 (6 bases). Germline-derived CDR1 and CDR2 are SNHLY and FYNNEI. The CDR3 is 13 amino acids. V was cut by 6 bases and J by 6 bases, with 12 bases left in between. Full variable domain (missing parts from reference TRBV2 and TRBJ1-5): EPEVTQTPSHQVTQMGQEVILRCVPISNHLYFYWYRQILGQKVEFLVSFYNNEISEKSEIFDDQFSVERPDGSNFTLKIRSTKLEDSAMYFCASRQQGFQPQHFGDGTRLSIL.

The chain is built from TRBV7-2 and TRBJ1-5; D uncertain. Trimming removed 4 bases from V and 0 bases from J, with 10 bases in between. The germline CDR1 and CDR2 sequences are SGHTA and FQGNSA. The CDR3 is 15 amino acids. The CDR3 region is CASSYSQNSNQPQHF. In DNA form, the CDR3 reads TGTGCCAGCAGCTACAGCCAGAATAGCAATCAGCCCCAGCATTTT.

The chain has TRBV27 and TRBJ1-4; D is uncertain. V was trimmed by 5 bases and J by 8 bases, leaving 18 bases between them. The length of the CDR3 is 15 residues. Germline V gene sequence: CDR1 MNHEY, CDR2 SMNVEV (reference sequence). DNA of the CDR3: TGTGCCAGCAGTCACGGGTTAATCGGAGGGGAAAAACTGTTTTTT. Amino acids: CASSHGLIGGEKLFF.

In nucleotides, the CDR3 is TGTGCCAGCAGCTTACGAGCGGGACTTCTTTACAATGAGCAGTTCTTC. It is translated as CASSLRAGLLYNEQFF. The chain employs TRBV7-2 and TRBJ2-1, with 7 bases aligning to TRBD2. Trimming cost V 2 bases and J 4 bases; bases outside gene matches: 8. This CDR3 contains 16 residues. Germline V gene sequence: CDR1 SGHTA, CDR2 FQGNSA.

J is TRBJ1-2 and V is TRBV12-3 or TRBV12-4, with a possible D match to TRBD1 (6 bases). The V gene lost 6 bases and the J gene lost 6 bases, with 14 bases spanning the gap. CDR3 length equals 13 residues. As DNA, the CDR3 is TGTGCCAGCAGCACCGGGGAGGGGGATGGCTACACCTTC. It specifies CASSTGEGDGYTF.

This rearrangement joins TRBV9 to TRBJ2-5; D possibly corresponds to TRBD2 (6 bases). In germline, CDR1 is SGDLS, CDR2 YYNGEE. CDR3 length: 13 amino acids. The V end was cut by 0 bases, the J end by 5 bases, with 8 bases between. In DNA, the CDR3 is TGTGCCAGCAGCGTAGGGGGGGTGGAGACCCAGTACTTC. The encoded protein is CASSVGGVETQYF.

The chain couples TRBV18 to TRBJ1-2, with a weak D call TRBD1 (5 bases). V dropped 1 base and J dropped 0 bases, with 9 bases sitting between them. The CDR3 sequence is 15 residues long. CDR1 and CDR2 from the germline V gene are KGHSH and LQKENI. The DNA for the CDR3 is TGTGCCAGCTCACCACAGGGGCAACCTAACTATGGCTACACCTTC. As protein: CASSPQGQPNYGYTF.

The rearrangement uses TRBV11-2 and TRBJ2-1; D is unresolved. Looked up from germline, CDR1 is SGHAT and CDR2 is FQNNGV. Trimming shortened V by 3 bases and J by 0 bases, and 9 bases separated the two germline ends. The CDR3 totals 15 residues. The CDR3, as DNA: TGTGCCAGCAGCTTTGTACAGAGCTCCTACAATGAGCAGTTCTTC. Residues: CASSFVQSSYNEQFF.

This sequence joins TRBV3-1 (or the pseudogene TRBV3-2) and TRBJ2-3; the D gene is possibly TRBD2 (6 bases). With 1 base removed from V and 1 base from J, the gap between germline ends came to 12 bases. This CDR3 has 16 amino acids. CDR1 LGHDT and CDR2 YNNKEL come from the germline V gene (reference sequence). The CDR3 DNA reads TGTGCCAGCAGCCAAGTGGGCGGGGCCCGCACAGATACGCAGTATTTT. Residues: CASSQVGGARTDTQYF.